The rows below give T cell receptor beta chains drawn from one sample of a study of blood T cell repertoires in COVID-19. Measured with immunoSEQ multiplex PCR; TCRdb has only the in-frame clones, and not every one. In the table there are roughly 290,000 clones, around 87% of which are singletons. The sequencing sample was made of PBMCs or T cells enriched from blood (not recorded which). These receptor sequences come from a woman younger than 30 with acute COVID-19. Both conserved end residues are part of each CDR3. D genes are given only for firm matches. Some rows have no size entry. The others give once, few or many, or a class for an expanded clone.

TRBJ1-2 NA TRBV2 TRBD1 CASSEGGTGNINYGYTF TGTGCCAGCAGTGAGGGCGGGACAGGAAACATAAACTATGGCTACACCTTC
TRBJ2-3 NA TRBV27 NA CASSPQRGTDTQYF TGTGCCAGCAGTCCCCAGCGGGGCACAGATACGCAGTATTTT
TRBJ2-2 NA TRBV4-3 TRBD1 CASSHGQGAWTGELFF TGCGCCAGCAGCCATGGACAGGGGGCGTGGACCGGGGAGCTGTTTTTT
TRBJ2-7 NA TRBV23-1 TRBD2 CASSHAGVGDYEQYF TGCGCCAGCAGTCACGCGGGGGTGGGAGACTACGAGCAGTACTTC
TRBJ1-6 NA TRBV4-2 NA CASSQARSPLHF TGTGCCAGCAGCCAAGCCAGGTCACCCCTCCACTTT
TRBJ1-6 NA TRBV5-6 NA CASSREINSPLHF TGTGCCAGCAGCCGGGAGATTAATTCACCCCTCCACTTT
TRBJ2-5 NA TRBV6-4 TRBD1 CASGLGTGGQQETQYF TGTGCCAGCGGGTTGGGGACAGGGGGACAACAAGAGACCCAGTACTTC
TRBJ2-7 NA TRBV5-4 NA CASSRGQSYSYEQYF TGTGCCAGCAGTCGCGGCCAGTCCTACTCCTACGAGCAGTACTTC
TRBJ2-1 NA TRBV5-6 TRBD2 CASRPTSGSIYEQFF TGTGCCAGCAGACCCACTAGCGGGAGTATATATGAGCAGTTCTTC
TRBJ2-7 NA TRBV7-6 TRBD2 CASSLSSGVGYEQYF TGTGCCAGCAGCTTATCTAGCGGGGTTGGATACGAGCAGTACTTC
TRBJ2-7 NA TRBV10-3 TRBD2 CAIKRDSGREYEQYF TGTGCCATCAAAAGGGACAGCGGGAGGGAATACGAGCAGTACTTC
TRBJ2-3 NA TRBV7-2 TRBD2 CASSLASGRVSDTQYF TGTGCCAGCAGCTTGGCTAGCGGAAGGGTATCAGATACGCAGTATTTT
TRBJ2-1 NA TRBV11-2 TRBD2 CASSARTSGSNEQFF TGTGCCAGCAGCGCAAGGACTAGCGGGAGTAATGAGCAGTTCTTC
TRBJ1-5 NA TRBV6-4 NA CASSDVGGLAFNQPQHF TGTGCCAGCAGTGACGTGGGGGGACTAGCATTCAATCAGCCCCAGCATTTT
TRBJ1-3 NA TRBV7-9 NA CASSFPPQGPGNTIYF TGTGCCAGCAGCTTTCCACCCCAGGGTCCGGGAAACACCATATATTTT
TRBJ2-5 NA TRBV5-8 NA CASRLVLLETQYF TGTGCCAGCAGATTAGTGCTGTTGGAGACCCAGTACTTC
TRBJ2-1 NA TRBV5-1 NA CASSLALVPPNEQFF TGCGCCAGCAGCTTGGCCCTAGTCCCTCCCAATGAGCAGTTCTTC
TRBJ2-1 NA TRBV10-2 NA CASRLGDNPYNEQFF TGCGCCAGCCGTCTCGGGGACAATCCGTACAATGAGCAGTTCTTC
TRBJ2-5 NA TRBV18 NA CASSPLREETQYF TGTGCCAGCTCACCACTCCGGGAAGAGACCCAGTACTTC
TRBJ1-1 NA TRBV4-2 TRBD1 CASIGRTQGAKTEAFF TGTGCCAGCATCGGCAGGACCCAGGGGGCAAAGACTGAAGCTTTCTTT
TRBJ2-7 NA TRBV3-1/TRBV3-2 TRBD2 CASSPGTSGRVRYEQYF TGTGCCAGCAGCCCTGGGACTAGCGGGAGGGTAAGGTACGAGCAGTACTTC
TRBJ2-2 NA TRBV27 TRBD2 CASSPPGLAALRYTGELFF TGTGCCAGCAGTCCGCCGGGACTAGCGGCCCTCAGATACACCGGGGAGCTGTTTTTT
TRBJ2-2 once TRBV2 NA CASSEHFGGTGELFF TGTGCCAGCAGTGAGCATTTTGGGGGGACCGGGGAGCTGTTTTTT
TRBJ2-7 NA TRBV5-1 TRBD2 CASRTSGSAEQYF TGCGCCAGCAGAACTAGCGGGAGTGCCGAGCAGTACTTC
TRBJ2-7 NA TRBV7-6 TRBD1 CASSPGTDIYEQYF TGTGCCAGCAGTCCCGGGACAGACATCTACGAGCAGTACTTC
TRBJ2-1 NA TRBV7-3 TRBD2 CASSLLAGGYNEQFF TGTGCCAGCAGCTTATTAGCGGGAGGCTACAATGAGCAGTTCTTC
TRBJ2-7 NA TRBV5-1 NA CASSLVAGNPYEQYF TGCGCCAGCAGCTTGGTGGCGGGAAACCCCTACGAGCAGTACTTC
TRBJ2-1 NA TRBV10-1 NA CASSEQVGRPYNEQFF TGCGCCAGCAGTGAGCAGGTGGGGCGGCCCTACAATGAGCAGTTCTTC
TRBJ2-1 NA TRBV21-1 NA CASSKTLAESSYNEQFF TGTGCCAGCAGCAAAACACTAGCGGAGAGCTCCTACAATGAGCAGTTCTTC
TRBJ2-7 NA TRBV4-1 TRBD2 CASSHPGSTSGTPLTYEQYF TGCGCCAGCAGCCACCCCGGGTCTACTAGCGGGACACCGCTTACCTACGAGCAGTACTTC
TRBJ1-2 NA TRBV29-1 TRBD1 CSAGQEGGNYGYTF TGCAGCGCTGGACAGGAAGGGGGCAACTATGGCTACACCTTC
TRBJ2-7 NA TRBV2 NA CASRLVYEQYF TGTGCCTCTCGACTAGTTTACGAGCAGTACTTC
TRBJ2-5 NA TRBV11-2 NA CASSLGHAETQYF TGTGCCAGCAGCTTAGGCCATGCGGAGACCCAGTACTTC
TRBJ2-7 NA TRBV27 NA CASTPYEQYF TGTGCCAGCACCCCTTACGAGCAGTACTTC
TRBJ1-5 NA TRBV7-9 TRBD1 CASSLGTGVSNQPQHF TGTGCCAGCAGCTTAGGGACAGGGGTTAGCAATCAGCCCCAGCATTTT
TRBJ1-5 once TRBV28 TRBD1 CASSFWTGVQPQHF TGTGCCAGCAGTTTTTGGACAGGGGTTCAGCCCCAGCATTTT
TRBJ2-2 once TRBV19 NA CASSIGRLGSTGELFF TGTGCCAGTAGTATAGGGAGGTTGGGGAGCACCGGGGAGCTGTTTTTT
TRBJ1-4 NA TRBV19 NA CASSIDGESKLFF TGTGCCAGTAGTATAGATGGAGAAAGCAAACTGTTTTTT
TRBJ1-3 NA TRBV3-1/TRBV3-2 NA CASSQEITGRSGNTIYF TGTGCCAGCAGCCAAGAGATTACAGGGCGCTCTGGAAACACCATATATTTT
TRBJ1-1 once TRBV4-2 NA CASSQGPGQMMNTEAFF TGTGCCAGCAGCCAAGGACCCGGACAGATGATGAACACTGAAGCTTTCTTT
TRBJ2-1 NA TRBV11-2 TRBD2 CASSHSGTSGSWVGEQFF TGTGCCAGCAGCCACTCGGGGACTAGCGGGAGCTGGGTTGGTGAGCAGTTCTTC
TRBJ1-2 NA TRBV28 NA CASSFGQYESGYTF TGTGCCAGCAGTTTTGGGCAGTACGAGTCTGGCTACACCTTC
TRBJ2-6 NA TRBV28 NA CASSLWGDRTYSGANVLTF TGTGCCAGCAGTTTATGGGGAGACAGGACCTACTCTGGGGCCAACGTCCTGACTTTC
TRBJ1-4 NA TRBV27 TRBD1 CASQGGSNEKLFF TGTGCCAGCCAAGGGGGCTCGAATGAAAAACTGTTTTTT
TRBJ1-5 NA TRBV21-1 NA CASGQGDRQPQHF TGTGCCAGCGGACAGGGGGACCGTCAGCCCCAGCATTTT
TRBJ2-1 NA TRBV4-3 TRBD2 CASSVGSGVYNEQFF TGCGCCAGCAGCGTCGGCAGCGGGGTCTACAATGAGCAGTTCTTC
TRBJ2-1 NA TRBV27 TRBD1 CASSLSGTGYNEQFF TGTGCCAGCAGTTTATCTGGGACAGGGTACAATGAGCAGTTCTTC
TRBJ1-5 once TRBV18 TRBD1 CASSQAQGASQPQHF TGTGCCAGCTCACAGGCGCAGGGGGCTAGTCAGCCCCAGCATTTT
TRBJ1-2 NA TRBV27 TRBD1 CASSQRGLSYGYTF TGTGCCAGCAGCCAAAGGGGGCTGAGCTATGGCTACACCTTC
TRBJ2-3 NA TRBV5-1 NA CASTHIRPTDTQYF TGCGCCAGCACCCATATCAGGCCCACAGATACGCAGTATTTT
TRBJ1-4 NA TRBV30 NA CAWSVGVAAPREKLFF TGTGCCTGGAGTGTAGGGGTGGCGGCACCAAGGGAAAAACTGTTTTTT
TRBJ2-2 NA TRBV3-1/TRBV3-2 TRBD1 CASSQDPRQGVNTGELFF TGTGCCAGCAGCCAAGATCCCAGACAGGGGGTCAACACCGGGGAGCTGTTTTTT